This T cell receptor (beta chain) was recovered during a study of T cell repertoires in cytomegalovirus infection. Study outcomes and limitations: HLA-C-restricted CMV-specific TCR beta clonotypes prevailed in the ex vivo response.

TCRdb recomputed calls from the reads with MiXCR, one row per CDR3 protein. This sample has roughly 100,000 distinct CDR3 sequences; more than 15% occur once, and the top ten carry approximately 8%. Germline CDR1 and CDR2: DFQATT and SNEGSKA (reference sequence). This CDR3 contains 14 residues. Trimming took 5 bases from V and 3 from J, leaving 17 bases between them. Ten or more counts support this clonotype. Its cognate antigen is unknown. This receptor was identified in a human donor in good health (CMV status not recorded). Some clones in this sample may be carry-over from other donors' samples. The J gene is TRBJ2-7, the V gene TRBV20-1, with D possibly TRBD1 on 7 matching bases. The sequencing input was PBMCs. The CDR3 coding sequence is TGCAGTGCTCGACTAAGACAGGGACTCTACGAGCAGTACTTC. Residues: CSARLRQGLYEQYF.